In its sample, the clone carrying this T cell receptor (beta chain) was seen a few times. What it binds is unknown. The treatment denotes: 15 Gy SBRT to primary tumor, nephrectomy 4 weeks later. Nephrectomy followed 15 Gy stereotactic body radiation by 4 weeks. The tumor was a clear cell renal cell carcinoma. Trimming at V came to 0 bases and at J to 3 bases, leaving 5 bases not matched to a gene. The CDR3 has 16 amino acids. Germline V gene data show CDR1 as SGDLS and CDR2 as YYNGEE. The sample comes from a study of radiation and T cells in renal cell carcinoma. Study-wide findings and caveats: In nephrectomy-only tumors, top 100 clonotypes averaged approximately 45%, versus about 54% irradiated.

Data came from immunoSEQ multiplex PCR; TCRdb stores just in-frame clones and leaves some out. The table shows approximately 14,000 clones, with 64% occurring only once. The chain carries TRBV9 and TRBJ2-2; 7 positions agree with TRBD1. The receptor comes from a woman between 65 and 79 years old with renal cell carcinoma. The specimen comprised tumor tissue, sampled from a patient whose treatment included radiotherapy and nephrectomy. The CDR3 DNA reads TGTGCCAGCAGCGTAGTAGGGGGCGCCGACACCGGGGAGCTGTTTTTT. It translates to CASSVVGGADTGELFF. Full variable domain (outside the CDR3, taken from reference TRBV9 and TRBJ2-2): DSGVTQTPKHLITATGQRVTLRCSPRSGDLSVYWYQQSLDQGLQFLIQYYNGEERAKGNILERFSAQQFPDLHSELNLSSLELGDSALYFCASSVVGGADTGELFFGEGSRLTVL.